Given below is one TCR beta chain in context. Its recognized antigen is unknown. The sample holds no much larger clone one base away, and base qualities are not on file. This specimen belongs to a study of blood T cell repertoires in COVID-19 (dated by TCRdb to 2019 to 2021). With respect to the entire study: Collaborator samples came from the United States, Italy and Spain and covered acute and convalescent phases of COVID-19. Subjects who had been exposed to COVID-19, were actively infected with it, or had recovered from it provided the deeply sampled blood TCRbeta repertoires that made up the dataset. The samples were drawn from the first 160 participants of the ongoing ImmuneRACE study and from more than 1,000 subjects provided by 6 global collaborators. The repertoires were released in a freely available public database intended as a resource for research on the immune response to SARS-CoV-2. The sample metadata nearly always contained a de-identified subject ID, COVID-19 status, age in years and sex. The material from the prospective study consisted of cDNA or gDNA derived from T cells, B-cell-depleted T cells, or PBMCs. Where HLA class I and class II types were available, the types were taken from metadata supplied by the sample provider, not from assay-based typing. Study-wide findings and limitations: The amount of clinical and demographic metadata varied by source and participant and was provided uncurated.

TCRbeta CDR3 regions were amplified from genomic DNA by means of the immunoSEQ Assay, a bias-controlled multiplex PCR. The original methods were these. The number of nucleated cells in each sample was estimated from the amplification of reference gene primers within the assay. To quantify the absolute abundance of each unique TCRbeta CDR3 rearrangement, sequence reads were collapsed and filtered. For each sample, productive Simpson clonality was calculated by taking the square root of Simpson's diversity index across productive rearrangements. TCRdb mirrors the immuneACCESS table, restricted to in-frame sequences. Some clones are absent from its copies; in checked studies, under half trace to an unresolved V gene, and the reason for the others is unknown. The DNA gave D and trimming, while V, J and clone size come from that table. This sample comprises roughly 250,000 clones, about nine tenths of them detected only once. The ten largest clones take up roughly 7% of the sample.

Samples from volunteer blood donors who had recovered from COVID-19 were contributed by a second Seattle source. Each collaborating institution followed its own protocols to collect whole blood in K2EDTA tubes. For TCRbeta analysis, collaborators shipped samples in one of three forms: frozen whole blood, isolated PBMCs, or DNA extracted from either of those sample types. The sequenced sample was peripheral blood. This TCR was recovered from a man aged 60 to 69 who had recovered from COVID-19.

DNA sequence: TGTGCCGTACAGGGGTCCCAAGATCAGCCCCAGCATTTT. Its amino acids are CAVQGSQDQPQHF. The V and J genes are TRBV10-3 and TRBJ1-5; a stretch of 7 junction bases matches TRBD1. V ends up 11 bases short and J 5 bases short, with an unmatched junction base count of 9. According to the germline V gene, CDR1 reads ENHRY and CDR2 reads SYGVKD. CDR3 length: 13 amino acids, cysteine to phenylalanine. The kept DNA is CDR3 alone, 39 bases in frame from the first base.